Following are 22 T cell receptor beta chains from one sample sequenced in a study of blood T cell repertoires in COVID-19. Sequencing was performed with immunoSEQ multiplex PCR; in TCRdb, only in-frame clones are kept and a portion is missing. The sample lists 150,000 to 200,000 clones, roughly four fifths occurring once. The specimen was peripheral blood. The receptors were sampled from a human donor in a cohort sampled during active COVID-19.

CDR3 bases: TGTGCCAGCAGCCAAGATACAGGACAGGGGGCCTACGAGCAGTACTTC. Translating gives CASSQDTGQGAYEQYF. This rearrangement joins TRBV3-1 (or the pseudogene TRBV3-2) to TRBJ2-7, with 10 bases identical to TRBD1. Germline-derived CDR1 and CDR2 are LGHDT and YNNKEL (reference sequence). With 0 bases clipped from V and 2 bases from J, the junction kept 4 bases outside the gene matches. CDR3 length: 16 amino acids.

This rearrangement joins TRBV12-5 to TRBJ2-5; TRBD2 matches 13 bases. The CDR3 has 15 amino acids. CDR1 and CDR2 from the germline V gene are LGHNT and FRNRAP. V gave up 6 bases and J gave up 4 bases; unmatched junction bases: 5. The CDR3: CASGPGTSGIETQYF. The CDR3 DNA reads TGTGCTAGTGGCCCAGGGACTAGCGGGATAGAGACCCAGTACTTC.

This clone was picked up one time. This chain links TRBV7-8 with TRBJ1-1, with unresolved D. Germline V gene sequence: CDR1 SGHVS, CDR2 FQNEAQ. Trimming cost V 1 base and J 10 bases, with 10 bases left between them. The CDR3 runs to 12 residues. DNA for the CDR3: TGTGCCAGCAGCTTAGTTGTCGGGTTAGCTTTCTTT. Translating gives CASSLVVGLAFF.

The rearrangement uses TRBV7-9 and TRBJ2-5, with D maybe TRBD1 (6 bases). The CDR3 sequence is 17 residues long. Germline assignment: CDR1 SEHNR and CDR2 FQNEAQ (reference sequence). Trimming stripped 2 bases from V and 5 bases from J, with 21 bases between. CDR3 bases: TGTGCCAGCAGCTTAAGAGCCGGGACACCCGAAGGGGAGACCCAGTACTTC. This codes for CASSLRAGTPEGETQYF.

The CDR3 sequence: CATSGQVANQPQHF. The CDR3 region has the DNA TGTGCCACCTCGGGACAGGTGGCGAATCAGCCCCAGCATTTT. The chain has TRBV6-5 and TRBJ1-5, with TRBD1 matching over 8 bases. The trim removed 10 bases at V and 4 bases at J, leaving 9 bases unmatched. This CDR3 has 14 residues. Germline V gives CDR1 MNHEY, CDR2 SVGAGI.

This clone has a single count. V usage is TRBV6-5 and J usage is TRBJ1-2; no clear D. V shed 9 bases and J shed 8 bases, with 16 bases lying between them. In germline, CDR1 is MNHEY, CDR2 SVGAGI. The CDR3 has 12 residues. The DNA of the CDR3 is TGTGCCAGTAATAAGGTGTTTAGCGGCTACACCTTC. Translation: CASNKVFSGYTF.

This clone has only a few counts. This chain uses TRBV6-4 with TRBJ2-3; TRBD2 agrees at 7 bases. Germline trimming cut 5 bases from V and 2 bases from J; bases unmatched to any gene: 4. The CDR3 is 14 residues long. Germline CDR1 MRHNA, CDR2 SNTAGT. The CDR3 region is CASSLAADTDTQYF. CDR3 bases: TGTGCCAGCAGTCTAGCGGCCGACACAGATACGCAGTATTTT.

The chain couples TRBV10-3 to TRBJ1-5, with 7 bases fitting TRBD1. The CDR3 runs to 14 residues. Germline V gene sequence: CDR1 ENHRY, CDR2 SYGVKD. Losses at the gene ends were 6 bases for V and 5 bases for J; bases not matched to a gene: 7. The DNA of the CDR3 is TGTGCCATCAGCGCCGGGACAGAACATCAGCCCCAGCATTTT. Its protein is CAISAGTEHQPQHF.

This chain uses TRBV4-3 with TRBJ2-1; D perhaps matches TRBD2 (6 bases). V was pared by 2 bases and J by 8 bases, with 13 bases between. CDR1 and CDR2 from the germline V gene are LGHNA and YSLEER. This CDR3 is 14 amino acids long. The CDR3 region is CASSQSEGRHEQFF. For the CDR3, the DNA is TGCGCCAGCAGCCAATCGGAGGGGCGCCATGAGCAGTTCTTC.

This chain connects TRBV28 to TRBJ1-5; D perhaps matches TRBD1 (6 bases). The CDR3 length is 14 residues. Trimming shortened V by 4 bases and J by 2 bases, and 9 bases separated the two germline ends. Looked up from germline, CDR1 is MDHEN and CDR2 is SYDVKM. The CDR3 nucleotides read TGTGCCAGCAGTTGGAGACAGGGCAATCAGCCCCAGCATTTT. It is translated as CASSWRQGNQPQHF.

This clone was observed a handful of times. The J gene is TRBJ2-7, the V gene TRBV6-5; 9 bases line up with TRBD1. There are 14 residues in the CDR3. V trimming: 6 bases; J trimming: 3 bases; junction bases outside the gene matches: 6. Germline V gene data show CDR1 as MNHEY and CDR2 as SVGAGI. The CDR3 DNA follows: TGTGCCAGCAGCCACGGGGACAGGGTCTACGAGCAGTACTTC. Residues: CASSHGDRVYEQYF.

The gene calls are TRBV7-2 and TRBJ1-1; TRBD1 matches at 10 bases. This CDR3 is built from 15 residues. CDR1 and CDR2 (germline): SGHTA, FQGNSA. V dropped 5 bases and J dropped 4; count of bases not matched to a gene: 7. The CDR3 DNA reads as TGTGCCAGCAGCGCCCGACAGGGGGCGGGCACTGAAGCTTTCTTT. Protein: CASSARQGAGTEAFF.

The J gene is TRBJ2-3, the V gene TRBV7-2, with TRBD2 identical over 12 bases. CDR3 length: 16 amino acids. Germline assignment: CDR1 SGHTA and CDR2 FQGNSA. With V trimmed by 1 base and J by 5 bases, 4 bases remained unmatched. The CDR3 reads CASSLVSLAGGDTQYF. CDR3 coding DNA: TGTGCCAGCAGCTTAGTATCACTAGCGGGGGGAGATACGCAGTATTTT.

The chain recombines TRBV27 with TRBJ1-5, with D unclear. Trimming took 7 bases from V and 5 from J, leaving 3 bases between them. This CDR3 has 10 amino acids. Germline CDR1 and CDR2: MNHEY and SMNVEV (reference sequence). The CDR3 region has the DNA TGTGCCAGCAACTATCAGCCCCAGCATTTT. Amino acids: CASNYQPQHF.

This sequence joins TRBV5-6 and TRBJ1-3; possible D gene TRBD1, 5 bases. Germline V gives CDR1 SGHDT, CDR2 YYEEEE. Trimming left V 4 bases short and J 0 bases short, with 11 bases between. The CDR3 runs to 15 residues. Here the CDR3 reads CASSMRDASGNTIYF. DNA for the CDR3: TGTGCCAGCAGCATGCGGGACGCCTCTGGAAACACCATATATTTT.

The chain carries TRBV7-2 and TRBJ1-3; tentatively, D is TRBD1 (5 bases). This CDR3 spans 14 amino acids. V dropped 1 base and J dropped 7 bases, with 11 bases sitting between them. CDR1 is SGHTA and CDR2 is FQGNSA in the germline V gene. The CDR3, as DNA: TGTGCCAGCAGCTTAGGAACAGGTGCTAACACCATATATTTT. Amino acids: CASSLGTGANTIYF.

This chain uses TRBV10-3 with TRBJ2-1, with 14 nucleotides matching TRBD2. CDR3 length: 16 residues. The germline CDR1 and CDR2 sequences are ENHRY and SYGVKD. The V gene end was trimmed by 4 bases and the J gene end by 3 bases; junction bases not matched to a gene: 2. CDR3 in DNA: TGTGCCATCAGTGGACTAGCGGGGGGGAACTACAATGAGCAGTTCTTC. This gives the protein CAISGLAGGNYNEQFF.

The DNA of the CDR3 is TGCGCCAGCAGCGGGACAGGACACTCCTACGAGCAGTACTTC. It codes for CASSGTGHSYEQYF. The V call is TRBV5-1, the J call TRBJ2-7; 8 bases agree with TRBD1. The V and J ends lost 4 bases and 0 bases, in that order; junction bases with no gene match: 3. This CDR3 has 14 residues. The germline V gene has CDR1 SGHRS and CDR2 YFSETQ.

The chain is built from TRBV18 and TRBJ2-2, with D possibly being TRBD2 (6 bases). Germline V gives CDR1 KGHSH, CDR2 LQKENI. The CDR3 is made up of 17 amino acids. The V end lost 0 bases, the J end lost 2 bases, and 13 bases lay between the germline ends. The CDR3, as DNA: TGTGCCAGCTCACCACCCGGAGGGCGAGTCAACACCGGGGAGCTGTTTTTT. Its protein product is CASSPPGGRVNTGELFF. The whole variable domain, filled in from reference TRBV18 and TRBJ2-2, reads NAGVMQNPRHLVRRRGQEARLRCSPMKGHSHVYWYRQLPEEGLKFMVYLQKENIIDESGMPKERFSAEFPKEGPSILRIQQVVRGDSAAYFCASSPPGGRVNTGELFFGEGSRLTVL.

The genes are TRBV4-1 and TRBJ1-2; TRBD1 aligns across 9 bases. The trim removed 0 bases at V and 8 bases at J, leaving 10 bases unmatched. Germline values: CDR1 MGHRA, CDR2 YSYEKL. This CDR3 comprises 16 residues. CDR3 sequence: CASSQDGTGRVSGYTF. As DNA, the CDR3 is TGCGCCAGCAGCCAAGATGGGACAGGGAGGGTATCGGGCTACACCTTC.

This chain joins TRBV11-1 and TRBJ2-3; D may be TRBD2 (6 bases). Germline assignment: CDR1 SGHAT and CDR2 FQDESV (reference sequence). This CDR3 contains 11 residues. The germline V and J ends were trimmed by 6 bases and 5 bases, with 6 bases remaining between them. In DNA form, the CDR3 reads TGTGCCAGCAGGCGGGGAGATACGCAGTATTTT. Residues: CASRRGDTQYF.

The rearrangement links TRBV19 to TRBJ2-7, with 9 positions matching TRBD1. Trimming took 1 base from V and 2 from J; bases not matched to a gene: 3. The germline gives CDR1 LNHDA, CDR2 SQIVND (reference sequence). The CDR3 runs to 15 residues. The CDR3 reads CASSIGGTGTYEQYF. As DNA, the CDR3 is TGTGCCAGTAGTATAGGGGGGACAGGGACCTACGAGCAGTACTTC. Drawing the rest from reference TRBV19 and TRBJ2-7, the complete variable domain is DGGITQSPKYLFRKEGQNVTLSCEQNLNHDAMYWYRQDPGQGLRLIYYSQIVNDFQKGDIAEGYSVSREKKESFPLTVTSAQKNPTAFYLCASSIGGTGTYEQYFGPGTRLTVT.